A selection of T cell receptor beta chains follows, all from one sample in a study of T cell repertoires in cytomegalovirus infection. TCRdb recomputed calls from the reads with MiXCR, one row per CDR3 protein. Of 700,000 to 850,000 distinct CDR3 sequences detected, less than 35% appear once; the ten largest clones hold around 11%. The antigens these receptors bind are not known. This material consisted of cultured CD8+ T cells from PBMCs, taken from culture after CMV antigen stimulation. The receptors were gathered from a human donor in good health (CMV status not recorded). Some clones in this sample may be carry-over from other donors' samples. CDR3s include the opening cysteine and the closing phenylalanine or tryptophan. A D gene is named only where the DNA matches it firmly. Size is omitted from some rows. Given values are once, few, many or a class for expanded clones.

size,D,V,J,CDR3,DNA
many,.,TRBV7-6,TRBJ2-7,CASSLGGDSSYEQYF,TGTGCCAGCAGCTTAGGGGGGGACAGCTCCTACGAGCAGTACTTC
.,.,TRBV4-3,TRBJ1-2,CASSQVRDNYGYTF,TGCGCCAGCAGCCAAGTTAGAGATAACTATGGCTACACCTTC
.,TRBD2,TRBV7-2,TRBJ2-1,CASSLRRGSYIEQFF,TGTGCCAGCAGCTTAAGGCGGGGGTCCTACATTGAGCAGTTCTTC
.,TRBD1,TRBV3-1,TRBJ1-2,CASSNLTGVSTYGYTF,TGTGCCAGCAGCAACCTGACAGGGGTCTCCACCTATGGCTACACCTTC
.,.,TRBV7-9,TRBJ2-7,CTSSLNSYEQYF,TGTACCAGCAGCTTAAACAGCTACGAGCAGTACTTC
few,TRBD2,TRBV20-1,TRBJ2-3,CSARDRVLAGGARTDTQYF,TGCAGTGCTAGAGATCGAGTACTAGCGGGGGGAGCCCGCACAGATACGCAGTATTTT
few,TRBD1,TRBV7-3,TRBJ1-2,CASSLRPSGQGLYGYTF,TGTGCCAGCAGCTTAAGGCCTTCGGGACAGGGGTTATATGGCTACACCTTC
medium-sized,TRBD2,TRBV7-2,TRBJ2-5,CASSLIAGGQETQYF,TGTGCCAGCAGCTTAATCGCGGGGGGGCAGGAGACCCAGTACTTC
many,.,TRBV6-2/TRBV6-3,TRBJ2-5,CASAADGYQETQYF,TGTGCCAGCGCTGCGGACGGTTACCAAGAGACCCAGTACTTC
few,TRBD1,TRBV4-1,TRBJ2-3,CASSQVRGPSSTDTQYF,TGCGCCAGCAGCCAAGTCAGGGGGCCCTCTAGCACAGATACGCAGTATTTT
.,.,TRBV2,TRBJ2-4,CASRSPSGGAKNIQYF,TGTGCCAGCAGGTCCCCTTCAGGGGGGGCCAAAAACATTCAGTACTTC
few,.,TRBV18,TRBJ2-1,CASSPGDLQDEQFF,TGTGCCAGCTCACCGGGGGACTTACAGGATGAGCAGTTCTTC
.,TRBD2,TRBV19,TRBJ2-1,CASSINRGGGETQFF,TGTGCCAGTAGTATAAACCGCGGCGGGGGTGAGACCCAGTTCTTC
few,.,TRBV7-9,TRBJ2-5,CASSFSEETQYF,TGTGCCAGCAGCTTCTCAGAAGAGACCCAGTACTTC
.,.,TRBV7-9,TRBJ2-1,CASSEPPHNEQFF,TGTGCCAGCAGCGAACCACCTCACAATGAGCAGTTCTTC
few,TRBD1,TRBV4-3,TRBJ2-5,CASSQDQGAWETQYF,TGCGCCAGCAGCCAAGATCAGGGGGCGTGGGAGACCCAGTACTTC
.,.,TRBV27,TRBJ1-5,CASSFGGGLFPQHF,TGTGCCAGCAGTTTTGGGGGGGGGCTCTTCCCCCAGCATTTT
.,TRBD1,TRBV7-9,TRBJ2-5,CASSWTQGKQETQYF,TGTGCCAGCAGCTGGACACAGGGGAAACAAGAGACCCAGTACTTC
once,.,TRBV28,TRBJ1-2,CASSRTYHGYTF,TGTGCCAGCTCCCGGACTTACCATGGCTACACCTTC
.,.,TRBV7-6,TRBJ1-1,CASSSGGGWNTEAFF,TGTGCCAGCAGCTCGGGAGGAGGCTGGAACACTGAAGCTTTCTTT
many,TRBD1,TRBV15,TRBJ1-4,CATSPTPGQAEKLFF,TGTGCCACCAGTCCTACCCCGGGACAGGCGGAAAAACTGTTTTTT
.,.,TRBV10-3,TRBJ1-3,CAIRTGLSGNTIYF,TGTGCCATCAGAACAGGGCTTTCTGGAAACACCATATATTTT
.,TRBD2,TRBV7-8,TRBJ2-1,CASSLLAGQLGYNEQFF,TGTGCCAGCAGCTTGCTAGCGGGCCAGTTGGGTTACAATGAGCAGTTCTTC
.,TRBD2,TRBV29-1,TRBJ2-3,CSVEAWTSGGDSTDTQYF,TGCAGCGTTGAAGCCTGGACTAGCGGGGGAGATAGCACAGATACGCAGTATTTT
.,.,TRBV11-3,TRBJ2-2,CASSSHRENTGELFF,TGTGCCAGCAGCTCCCACAGGGAAAACACCGGGGAGCTGTTTTTT
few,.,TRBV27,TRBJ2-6,CASSSEKGGANVLTF,TGTGCCAGCAGTTCTGAAAAGGGTGGGGCCAACGTCCTGACTTTC
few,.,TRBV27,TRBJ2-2,CASSPTGAATGELFF,TGTGCCAGCAGTCCCACGGGGGCGGCCACCGGGGAGCTGTTTTTT
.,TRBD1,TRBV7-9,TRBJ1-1,CASSLDRGEIEAFF,TGTGCCAGCAGCTTAGACAGGGGGGAGATAGAAGCTTTCTTT
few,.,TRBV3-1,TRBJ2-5,CASSQAGFFSTAVETQYF,TGTGCCAGCAGCCAAGCCGGGTTTTTTTCGACCGCCGTAGAGACCCAGTACTTC
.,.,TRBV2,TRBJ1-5,CASSEVGENQPQHF,TGTGCCAGCAGTGAGGTGGGTGAGAACCAGCCCCAGCATTTT
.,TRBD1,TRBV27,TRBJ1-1,CASEGRGQGLMNTEAFF,TGTGCCAGCGAGGGGCGGGGACAGGGCTTAATGAACACTGAAGCTTTCTTT
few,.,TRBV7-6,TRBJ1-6,CASSLERGPGSPLHF,TGTGCCAGCAGCTTAGAGCGGGGGCCGGGTTCACCCCTCCACTTT
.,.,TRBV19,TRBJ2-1,CASSIDLNEQFF,TGTGCCAGTAGTATAGATTTGAATGAGCAGTTCTTC
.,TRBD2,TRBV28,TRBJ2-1,CASSLVASGGPDNEQFF,TGTGCCAGCAGTTTAGTAGCTAGCGGGGGGCCAGACAATGAGCAGTTCTTC
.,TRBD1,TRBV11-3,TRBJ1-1,CASSLGTGVDEAFF,TGTGCCAGCAGTCTAGGTACAGGGGTTGATGAAGCTTTCTTT
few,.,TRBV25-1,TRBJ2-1,CASRGNEGRSYNEQFF,TGTGCCAGCAGGGGGAATGAGGGAAGGTCCTACAATGAGCAGTTCTTC
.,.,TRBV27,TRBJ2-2,CASSWARDTGELFF,TGTGCCAGCAGTTGGGCTAGGGATACCGGGGAGCTGTTTTTT
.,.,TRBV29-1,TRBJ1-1,CSVESGGEAFF,TGCAGCGTTGAATCGGGGGGTGAAGCTTTCTTT
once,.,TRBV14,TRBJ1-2,CASSLRDGLPYGYTF,TGTGCCAGCAGCCTCCGGGACGGCCTCCCCTATGGCTACACCTTC
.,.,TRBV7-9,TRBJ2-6,CASSLMGAEGANVLTF,TGTGCCAGCAGCTTAATGGGGGCGGAAGGGGCCAACGTCCTGACTTTC
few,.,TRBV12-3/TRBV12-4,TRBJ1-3,CASSIGNTIYF,TGTGCCAGCAGCATAGGAAACACCATATATTTT
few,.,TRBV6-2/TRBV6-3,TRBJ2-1,CASSGGMGFPAIEQFF,TGTGCCAGCAGTGGGGGGATGGGGTTCCCAGCAATTGAGCAGTTCTTC
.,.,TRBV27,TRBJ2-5,CASSGGIQETQYF,TGTGCCAGCAGTGGGGGGATACAAGAGACCCAGTACTTC
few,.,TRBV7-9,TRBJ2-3,CASTLPQDF,TGTGCCAGCACCCTCCCCCAGGATTTT
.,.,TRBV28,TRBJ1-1,CASSFKLRQDTKNTEAFF,TGTGCCAGCAGTTTTAAACTCAGACAGGACACTAAGAACACTGAAGCTTTCTTT
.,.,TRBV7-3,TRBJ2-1,CASSLLGGGHNEQFF,TGTGCCAGCAGCTTACTTGGCGGGGGCCACAATGAGCAGTTCTTC
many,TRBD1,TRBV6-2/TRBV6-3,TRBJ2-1,CASSYVRDRATPHLYNEQFF,TGTGCCAGCAGTTACGTCCGGGACAGGGCCACCCCACACCTATACAATGAGCAGTTCTTC
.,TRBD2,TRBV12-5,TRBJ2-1,CASGLGTRPGGEVNEQFF,TGTGCTAGTGGTTTGGGAACGCGTCCGGGGGGGGAAGTCAATGAGCAGTTCTTC
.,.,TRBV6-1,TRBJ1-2,CASSGYRYYGYTF,TGTGCCAGCAGTGGGTACAGGTACTATGGCTACACCTTC
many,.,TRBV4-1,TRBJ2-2,CASSQVARYLNTGELFF,TGCGCCAGCAGCCAAGTTGCACGATACTTGAACACCGGGGAGCTGTTTTTT